This TCR beta chain was identified in a study of blood T cell repertoires in COVID-19. This table comes from immunoSEQ multiplex PCR, and its TCRdb copy is limited to in-frame clones, with some not included. The table lists some 330,000 clones, 88% of them singletons. Germline V lookup: CDR1 LNHDA, CDR2 SQIVND (reference sequence). The CDR3 covers 12 residues. Trimming removed 8 bases from V and 0 bases from J, with 5 bases in between. This chain connects TRBV19 to TRBJ1-3; D not resolved. This clonotype was sampled from a man aged 30 to 39 who had recovered from COVID-19. The sample comprised PBMCs or T cells enriched from blood (not recorded which). The CDR3 loop is CASLSSGNTIYF. For the CDR3, the DNA is TGTGCCAGTCTGTCCTCTGGAAACACCATATATTTT.